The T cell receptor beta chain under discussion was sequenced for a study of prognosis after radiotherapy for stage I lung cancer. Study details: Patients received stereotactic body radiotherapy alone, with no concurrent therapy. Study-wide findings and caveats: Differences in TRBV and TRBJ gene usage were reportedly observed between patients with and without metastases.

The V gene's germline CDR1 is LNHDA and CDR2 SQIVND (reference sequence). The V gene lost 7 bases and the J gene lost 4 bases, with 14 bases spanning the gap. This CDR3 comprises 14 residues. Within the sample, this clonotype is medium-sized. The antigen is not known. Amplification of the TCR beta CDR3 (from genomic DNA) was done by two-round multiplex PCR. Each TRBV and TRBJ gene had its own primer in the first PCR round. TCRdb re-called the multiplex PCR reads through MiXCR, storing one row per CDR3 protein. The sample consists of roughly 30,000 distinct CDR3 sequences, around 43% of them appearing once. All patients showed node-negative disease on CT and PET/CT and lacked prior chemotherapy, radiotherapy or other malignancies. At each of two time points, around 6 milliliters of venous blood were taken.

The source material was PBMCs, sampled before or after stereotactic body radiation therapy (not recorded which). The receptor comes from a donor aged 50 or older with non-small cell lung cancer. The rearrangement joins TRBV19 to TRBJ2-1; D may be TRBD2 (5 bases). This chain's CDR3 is CASTPGREYNEQFF. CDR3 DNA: TGTGCCAGTACCCCCGGACGGGAATACAATGAGCAGTTCTTC.